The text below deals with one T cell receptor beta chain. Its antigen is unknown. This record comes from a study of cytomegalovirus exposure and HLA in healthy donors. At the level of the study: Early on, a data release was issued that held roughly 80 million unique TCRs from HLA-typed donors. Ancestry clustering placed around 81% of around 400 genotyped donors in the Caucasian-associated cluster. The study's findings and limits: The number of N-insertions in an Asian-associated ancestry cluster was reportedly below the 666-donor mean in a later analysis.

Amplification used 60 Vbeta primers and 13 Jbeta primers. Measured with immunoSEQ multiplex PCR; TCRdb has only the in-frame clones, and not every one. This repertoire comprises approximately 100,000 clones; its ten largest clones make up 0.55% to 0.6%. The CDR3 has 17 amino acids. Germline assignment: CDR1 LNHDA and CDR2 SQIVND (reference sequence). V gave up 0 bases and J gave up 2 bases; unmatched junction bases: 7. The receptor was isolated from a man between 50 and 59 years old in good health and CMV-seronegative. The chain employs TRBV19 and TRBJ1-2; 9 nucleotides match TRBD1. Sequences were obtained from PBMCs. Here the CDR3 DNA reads TGTGCCAGTAGTATAGATAACAGGGGGCGCGGGAACTATGGCTACACCTTC. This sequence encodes CASSIDNRGRGNYGYTF.